These T cell receptor beta chains were read from a single sample in a study of cytomegalovirus exposure and HLA in healthy donors. The table came from immunoSEQ multiplex PCR; TCRdb's copy has only in-frame clones and leaves some out. The sample has 120,000 to 150,000 clones, roughly 86% seen once. Sequencing was carried out using PBMCs. Receptors were obtained from a man younger than 30 in good health and CMV-seropositive. CDR3s include the opening cysteine and the closing phenylalanine or tryptophan. Each record gives: V gene, D gene, clone size, J gene, CDR3 protein, CDR3 DNA. A D gene is named only where the DNA matches it firmly. The size entry is marked missing in some rows and otherwise reads once, few, many or a size class.

V: TRBV5-6
D: -
size: -
J: TRBJ1-5
CDR3: CASSLRTYSNQPQHF
DNA: TGTGCCAGCAGCCTACGGACATATAGCAATCAGCCCCAGCATTTT

V: TRBV2
D: -
size: -
J: TRBJ1-1
CDR3: CASSERQVNTEAFF
DNA: TGTGCCAGCAGTGAACGGCAGGTGAACACTGAAGCTTTCTTT

V: TRBV6-5
D: -
size: -
J: TRBJ2-7
CDR3: CASSYSTGGEQYF
DNA: TGTGCCAGCAGTTACTCGACAGGCGGCGAGCAGTACTTC

V: TRBV28
D: -
size: -
J: TRBJ2-7
CDR3: CASSPTGLHTYEQYF
DNA: TGTGCCAGCAGCCCGACAGGACTTCATACCTACGAGCAGTACTTC

V: TRBV5-1
D: -
size: -
J: TRBJ1-1
CDR3: CASSLAVSDTEAFF
DNA: TGCGCCAGCAGCTTGGCGGTCTCTGACACTGAAGCTTTCTTT

V: TRBV19
D: TRBD1
size: -
J: TRBJ1-5
CDR3: CARHDRGIGQPQHF
DNA: TGTGCCAGGCATGACAGGGGGATCGGTCAGCCCCAGCATTTT

V: TRBV5-4
D: -
size: -
J: TRBJ1-2
CDR3: CASSNLGASYGYTF
DNA: TGTGCCAGCAGCAATTTGGGGGCATCTTATGGCTACACCTTC

V: TRBV7-8
D: -
size: few
J: TRBJ1-2
CDR3: CASSLAGRPGGYTF
DNA: TGTGCCAGCAGCCTCGCGGGCAGACCGGGGGGCTACACCTTC

V: TRBV4-1
D: TRBD2
size: -
J: TRBJ2-3
CDR3: CATGRGDFNTDTQYF
DNA: TGCGCCACCGGGAGGGGGGACTTCAACACAGATACGCAGTATTTT

V: TRBV19
D: TRBD1
size: -
J: TRBJ1-5
CDR3: CASTKRGLLSNQPQHF
DNA: TGTGCCAGTACTAAAAGGGGGCTCCTAAGCAATCAGCCCCAGCATTTT

V: TRBV25-1
D: TRBD1
size: -
J: TRBJ2-5
CDR3: CASSASVLTGGPETQYF
DNA: TGTGCCAGCAGTGCCTCAGTCCTGACAGGGGGCCCGGAGACCCAGTACTTC

V: TRBV11-2
D: TRBD1
size: -
J: TRBJ2-7
CDR3: CASSFRDRTYEQYF
DNA: TGTGCCAGCAGCTTCCGGGACAGGACCTACGAGCAGTACTTC

V: TRBV6-5
D: TRBD1
size: -
J: TRBJ1-5
CDR3: CASRETGNQPQHF
DNA: TGTGCCAGCAGGGAGACAGGGAATCAGCCCCAGCATTTT

V: TRBV18
D: -
size: -
J: TRBJ1-6
CDR3: CASSLGQDNSPLHF
DNA: TGTGCCAGCTCCCTCGGACAAGATAATTCACCCCTCCACTTT

V: TRBV7-9
D: -
size: -
J: TRBJ1-3
CDR3: CASMQAPGNTIYF
DNA: TGTGCCAGCATGCAGGCGCCTGGAAACACCATATATTTT

V: TRBV28
D: -
size: -
J: TRBJ1-2
CDR3: CASNRGSNYGYTF
DNA: TGTGCCAGCAACCGCGGGTCTAACTATGGCTACACCTTC

V: TRBV5-6
D: TRBD2
size: -
J: TRBJ2-7
CDR3: CASSLITSGTYEQYF
DNA: TGTGCCAGCAGCTTAATAACTAGCGGGACCTACGAGCAGTACTTC

V: TRBV18
D: TRBD1
size: -
J: TRBJ1-5
CDR3: CASSQDRGYQPQHF
DNA: TGTGCCAGCTCTCAGGACAGGGGATACCAGCCCCAGCATTTT

V: TRBV6-5
D: -
size: few
J: TRBJ1-2
CDR3: CASSYSNEGDGYTF
DNA: TGTGCCAGCAGTTACTCGAACGAGGGAGACGGCTACACCTTC

V: TRBV7-2
D: -
size: -
J: TRBJ2-5
CDR3: CASSFRVQETQYF
DNA: TGTGCCAGCAGCTTCAGGGTCCAAGAGACCCAGTACTTC

V: TRBV5-1
D: -
size: -
J: TRBJ2-7
CDR3: CASSLGAGYEQYF
DNA: TGCGCCAGCAGCTTGGGGGCGGGGTACGAGCAGTACTTC

V: TRBV6-1
D: -
size: -
J: TRBJ1-4
CDR3: CASSETGQINEKLFF
DNA: TGTGCCAGCAGTGAGACAGGACAGATAAATGAAAAACTGTTTTTT

V: TRBV19
D: TRBD1
size: -
J: TRBJ1-5
CDR3: CASMTGNLPQPQHF
DNA: TGTGCCAGCATGACAGGGAATCTTCCCCAGCCCCAGCATTTT

V: TRBV7-9
D: -
size: -
J: TRBJ1-1
CDR3: CASSLAQGGRGNTEAFF
DNA: TGTGCCAGCAGCTTAGCGCAAGGAGGGCGGGGAAACACTGAAGCTTTCTTT